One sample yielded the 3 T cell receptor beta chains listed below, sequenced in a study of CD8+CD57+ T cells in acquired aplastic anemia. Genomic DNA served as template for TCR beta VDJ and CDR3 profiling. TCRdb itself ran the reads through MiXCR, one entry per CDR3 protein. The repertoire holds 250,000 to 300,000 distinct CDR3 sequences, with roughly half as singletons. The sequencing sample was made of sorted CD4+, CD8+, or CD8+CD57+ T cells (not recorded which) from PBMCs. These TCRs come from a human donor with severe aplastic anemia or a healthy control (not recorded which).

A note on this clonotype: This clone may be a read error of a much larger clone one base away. CDR3 sequence: CAEGGADADTQYF. DNA for the CDR3: TGTGCTGAGGGCGGGGCTGACGCAGATACGCAGTATTTT. V gene TRBV2 combines with J gene TRBJ2-3; TRBD2 is a possible D gene (6 bases). This CDR3 is 13 amino acids long. Germline V gives CDR1 SNHLY, CDR2 FYNNEI.

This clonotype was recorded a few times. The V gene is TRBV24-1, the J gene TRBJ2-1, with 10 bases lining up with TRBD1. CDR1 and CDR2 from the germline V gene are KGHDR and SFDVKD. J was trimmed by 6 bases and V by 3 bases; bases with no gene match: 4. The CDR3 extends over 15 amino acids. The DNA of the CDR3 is TGTGCCACCAGTGATCCCCGGACAGGGGGCAATGAGCAGTTCTTC. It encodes CATSDPRTGGNEQFF.

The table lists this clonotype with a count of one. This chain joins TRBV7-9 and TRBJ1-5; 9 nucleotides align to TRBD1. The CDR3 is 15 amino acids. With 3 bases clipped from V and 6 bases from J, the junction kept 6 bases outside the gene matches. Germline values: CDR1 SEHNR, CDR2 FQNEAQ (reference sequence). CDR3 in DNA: TGTGCCAGCAGCTTGGGGACAGGGACAGGTCAGCCCCAGCATTTT. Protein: CASSLGTGTGQPQHF.